A single sample gave rise to the 2 T cell receptor beta chains below, sequenced in a study of OX40 agonist ivuxolimab in advanced cancers. Libraries were prepared by immunoSEQ multiplex PCR; TCRdb keeps only in-frame clonotypes and omits some of them. The sample contains approximately 99,000 clones, 85% to 90% of which appear only once. The sequencing used CD4+ or CD8+ T cells sorted from blood, collected in a trial of the OX40 agonist ivuxolimab. Every receptor here comes from an adult with an advanced solid tumor such as melanoma, head and neck, liver or kidney cancer.

This clone was seen more than once but under ten times. The CDR3 bases are TGTGCCAGCAGCGAGAGTGGGGGAAGAGGAAACACCATATATTTT. It codes for CASSESGGRGNTIYF. The chain carries TRBV9 and TRBJ1-3, with D maybe TRBD1 (5 bases). The CDR3 consists of 15 residues. Per germline, CDR1 SGDLS and CDR2 YYNGEE. Trimming took off 3 bases at V and 4 bases at J, with 14 bases between the two ends.

For the CDR3, the DNA is TGTGCCCTTGACCGGGAAAACTCACCCCTCCACTTT. Translation: CALDRENSPLHF. V usage is TRBV30 and J usage is TRBJ1-6; D ambiguous. The CDR3 is made up of 12 amino acids. V was trimmed by 8 bases and J by 10 bases, leaving 15 bases between them. Germline V gene lookup returns CDR1 GTSNPN and CDR2 SVGIG (reference sequence).